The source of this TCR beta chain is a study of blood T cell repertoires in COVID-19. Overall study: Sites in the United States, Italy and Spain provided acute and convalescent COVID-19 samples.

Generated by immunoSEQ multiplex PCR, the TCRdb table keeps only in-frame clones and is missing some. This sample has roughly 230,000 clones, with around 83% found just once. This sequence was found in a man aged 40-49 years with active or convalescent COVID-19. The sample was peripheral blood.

CDR3 sequence: CAYDRGKGNTIYF. CDR3 DNA: TGTGCATACGACAGGGGAAAGGGAAACACCATATATTTT. The rearrangement uses TRBV30 and TRBJ1-3; 8 nucleotides align to TRBD1. CDR3 length equals 13 residues. The germline V gene has CDR1 GTSNPN and CDR2 SVGIG (reference sequence).